The clone carrying this T cell receptor (beta chain) was counted only a few times. Sequenced by immunoSEQ multiplex PCR; TCRdb stores in-frame clones only, minus some. The data hold around 300,000 clones, with around four fifths observed a single time. The CDR3 extends over 15 amino acids. V was cut by 8 bases and J by 4 bases, with 17 bases left in between. CDR1 and CDR2 from the germline V gene are LNHDA and SQIVND (reference sequence). The data originate from a study of blood T cell repertoires in COVID-19. Study background: Material from acute and convalescent COVID-19 was sourced from the United States, Italy and Spain. T cells, B-cell-depleted T cells, or PBMCs supplied cDNA or gDNA.

The chain recombines TRBV19 with TRBJ2-2; tentatively, D is TRBD2 (6 bases). Material: peripheral blood. The receptor comes from a woman aged 50 to 65 with active or convalescent COVID-19. In nucleotides, the CDR3 is TGTGCCAGTTCCCGTCCGGGACTCGTCACCGGGGAGCTGTTTTTT. Protein product: CASSRPGLVTGELFF.